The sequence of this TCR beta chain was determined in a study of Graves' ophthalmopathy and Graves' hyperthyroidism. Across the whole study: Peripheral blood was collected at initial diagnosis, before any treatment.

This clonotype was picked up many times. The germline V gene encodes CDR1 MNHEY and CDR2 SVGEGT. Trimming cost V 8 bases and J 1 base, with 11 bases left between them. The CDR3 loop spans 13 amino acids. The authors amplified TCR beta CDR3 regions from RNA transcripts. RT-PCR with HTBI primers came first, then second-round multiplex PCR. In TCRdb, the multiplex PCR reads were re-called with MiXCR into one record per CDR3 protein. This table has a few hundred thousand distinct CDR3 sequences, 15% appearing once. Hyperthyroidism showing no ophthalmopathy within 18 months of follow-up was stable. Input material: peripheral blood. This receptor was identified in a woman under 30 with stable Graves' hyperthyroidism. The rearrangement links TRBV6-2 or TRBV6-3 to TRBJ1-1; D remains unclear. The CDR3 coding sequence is TGTGCCAGCGATAATGGCGGGAACACTGAAGCTTTCTTT. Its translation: CASDNGGNTEAFF.